This T cell receptor beta chain was documented in a study of control samples from healthy donors and cancer patients. Method: immunoSEQ multiplex PCR; TCRdb's copy keeps in-frame clones and lacks some. Of roughly 180,000 clones listed, 80% to 95% were seen once; the top ten hold about 4%. The receptor was derived from a woman aged 55-69 years in good health. The material sequenced was blood.

CDR3 region: CASSDSNGGEQYF. CDR3 coding DNA: TGTGCCAGCAGTGACTCAAACGGGGGGGAGCAGTACTTC. This sequence joins TRBV6-4 and TRBJ2-7, with TRBD2 identical over 7 bases. Trimming cost V 0 bases and J 7 bases; bases outside gene matches: 3. Germline assignment: CDR1 MRHNA and CDR2 SNTAGT. The CDR3 spans 13 residues.